Detailed here is one TCR beta chain. Its antigen is not known. Each donor's status was that of a healthy bone marrow donor. These data are taken from a study of cytomegalovirus exposure and HLA in healthy donors. Study-level information: Early released data comprised 80 million to 90 million unique TCRs from HLA-typed donors.

V shed 4 bases, J shed 6 bases, and the junction held 4 bases outside the gene matches. CDR3 length: 13 amino acids. Germline V lookup: CDR1 SGDLS, CDR2 YYNGEE. Findings and limits, study-wide: For TCR beta chains, V- and J-gene trimming was later linked to a missense DCLRE1C variant. Later analysis suggested links between common viral pathogens and several top significant clusters.

This PCR relied on a set of 60 Vbeta primers and 13 Jbeta primers. Assay used: immunoSEQ multiplex PCR; TCRdb lists only in-frame clones, some missing. The sample consists of 90,000 to 150,000 clones, over 70% of them appearing once. The chain is built from TRBV9 and TRBJ2-1, with 7 nucleotides matching TRBD1. The sequencing input was PBMCs. The TCR originated in a woman between 18 and 29 years old in good health and CMV-seronegative. CDR3: CASSPTGPNEQFF. The CDR3 nucleotides read TGTGCCAGCAGCCCGACAGGGCCCAATGAGCAGTTCTTC.